Below are 8 T cell receptor beta chains sequenced from a single sample in a study of Ad26.COV2.S vaccination and SARS-CoV-2 variants. Some clones are missing from TCRdb's copy, which holds only in-frame ones; the method was immunoSEQ multiplex PCR. The sample lists some 330,000 clones, roughly 90% seen once, with 4.5% to 7% in the top ten. Sample treatment: 15 to 20 received Ad26.COV2.S at low or high dose, single or two shots; 5 received placebo; per-sample allocation not given. The investigators took samples on day 63 after the first vaccine or placebo injection. The source was peripheral blood, collected in a trial of Ad26.COV2.S vaccine versus placebo. These receptors came from a person between 18 and 60 years old who received the Ad26.COV2.S COVID-19 vaccine or a placebo.

The gene calls are TRBV2 and TRBJ1-2, with 7 bases that match TRBD1. Germline V gene sequence: CDR1 SNHLY, CDR2 FYNNEI. The trim removed 7 bases at V and 4 bases at J, leaving 3 bases unmatched. The length of the CDR3 is 12 residues. The CDR3 spells CASTGTAYGYTF. The DNA of the CDR3 is TGTGCCAGCACCGGGACAGCCTATGGCTACACCTTC.

The V and J genes are TRBV5-1 and TRBJ2-1; D perhaps matches TRBD1 (5 bases). Trimming cost V 6 bases and J 7 bases, with 17 bases left between them. The germline gives CDR1 SGHRS, CDR2 YFSETQ. The CDR3 length is 14 residues. Here the CDR3 reads CASMSVPGRNEQFF. The CDR3 DNA sequence: TGCGCCAGCATGTCCGTTCCAGGGCGGAATGAGCAGTTCTTC.

The chain carries TRBV30 and TRBJ1-1; D unclear. This CDR3 spans 13 amino acids. The V end was cut by 4 bases, the J end by 0 bases, with 9 bases between. The V gene's germline CDR1 is GTSNPN and CDR2 SVGIG (reference sequence). In DNA, the CDR3 is TGTGCCTGGATTCGGGATTTGAACACTGAAGCTTTCTTT. Protein product: CAWIRDLNTEAFF.

This clone was seen only once. This chain connects TRBV15 to TRBJ1-5; D is unresolved. Germline V CDR1 and CDR2: LNHNV, YYDKDF (reference sequence). Deletions cut 1 base from V and 5 bases from J, with 9 bases between. This CDR3 contains 14 residues. The CDR3 sequence: CATSRAPNYQPQHF. CDR3 coding DNA: TGTGCCACCAGCAGAGCCCCCAATTATCAGCCCCAGCATTTT.

V is TRBV5-6 and J is TRBJ1-2; a possible D gene is TRBD1 (5 bases). Germline CDR1 and CDR2: SGHDT and YYEEEE. V lost 0 bases and J 1 base, leaving 7 bases between the germline ends. There are 14 residues in the CDR3. CDR3 region: CASSLGGVNYGYTF. The CDR3 DNA reads TGTGCCAGCAGCTTGGGGGGCGTTAACTATGGCTACACCTTC.

This sequence joins TRBV9 and TRBJ2-1, with 9 bases that match TRBD1. The CDR3 has 18 amino acids. Looked up from germline, CDR1 is SGDLS and CDR2 is YYNGEE. After removal of 4 bases from V and 5 bases from J, the junction contained 16 bases not matched to a gene. The CDR3 DNA reads as TGTGCCAGCAGCCCCTCCCCCCCGAGGGACAGGGAAGACAATGAGCAGTTCTTC. This encodes CASSPSPPRDREDNEQFF. Variable domain in full (rest from reference TRBV9 and TRBJ2-1): DSGVTQTPKHLITATGQRVTLRCSPRSGDLSVYWYQQSLDQGLQFLIQYYNGEERAKGNILERFSAQQFPDLHSELNLSSLELGDSALYFCASSPSPPRDREDNEQFFGPGTRLTVL.

CDR3 protein: CATHQGILVSGELFF. The CDR3, as DNA: TGTGCCACACATCAAGGAATTCTAGTCTCCGGGGAGCTGTTTTTT. The rearrangement uses TRBV5-6 and TRBJ2-2, with D unclear. V dropped 9 bases and J dropped 6 bases, with 21 bases sitting between them. This CDR3 has 15 amino acids. Germline-derived CDR1 and CDR2 are SGHDT and YYEEEE.

The chain joins TRBV7-9 to TRBJ2-3, with 14 bases fitting TRBD2. J gave up 0 bases and V 6 bases, and 8 bases lay outside the gene matches. There are 18 residues in the CDR3. Germline V gene data show CDR1 as SEHNR and CDR2 as FQNEAQ (reference sequence). CDR3 in DNA: TGTGCCAGCAGATCCTACCGGACTAGCGGGGGGAGCACAGATACGCAGTATTTT. Translated, it gives CASRSYRTSGGSTDTQYF.